What follows are 3 T cell receptor beta chains derived from one specimen sequenced in a study of cytomegalovirus exposure and HLA in healthy donors. This table comes from immunoSEQ multiplex PCR, and its TCRdb copy is limited to in-frame clones, with some not included. Of 100,000 to 120,000 clones listed, approximately 85% were seen once; the top ten hold 3% to 3.5%. Sequencing was carried out using PBMCs. The receptors come from a woman younger than 30 in good health and CMV-seronegative.

This chain uses TRBV13 with TRBJ2-7; tentative D call: TRBD2 (5 bases). The V gene lost 0 bases and the J gene lost 1 base, with 10 bases spanning the gap. This CDR3 is 15 amino acids long. Per germline, CDR1 PRHDT and CDR2 FYEKMQ (reference sequence). The CDR3 DNA follows: TGTGCCAGCAGCTTAGGGGGCCGAGGGTCCTACGAGCAGTACTTC. This sequence encodes CASSLGGRGSYEQYF.

The chain combines TRBV5-1 with TRBJ1-2; weak D call: TRBD1 (5 bases). This CDR3 has 16 amino acids. Germline V gene lookup returns CDR1 SGHRS and CDR2 YFSETQ. The V end was cut by 0 bases, the J end by 3 bases, with 15 bases between. The CDR3 protein is CASSLAGWGADYGYTF. The CDR3 DNA reads TGCGCCAGCAGCTTGGCCGGCTGGGGCGCTGACTATGGCTACACCTTC.

V usage is TRBV1 and J usage is TRBJ1-1; the D call of TRBD1 is as the table states it, not checked on the DNA. TRBV1 is a listed pseudogene. The CDR3 loop spans 13 amino acids. This CDR3 reads CTSSPDSTGEAFF. The CDR3 region has the DNA TGCACCAGCAGCCCGGACAGTACGGGGGAAGCTTTCTTT.